This TCR beta chain derives from a study of T cells in localized non-small cell lung cancer. Profiled with immunoSEQ multiplex PCR; TCRdb holds only in-frame clones, not every one. The data contain around 140,000 clones, around 92% of them singletons. General study points: A single tumor region was sequenced, leaving heterogeneity possible. Turning up in adjacent lung were a median about 61 of the top 100 tumor clones. Maximal T cell clonality occurred in uninvolved adjacent lung, with tumor ranking below it.

This clone was counted only a few times. The target antigen is unknown. Germline V gene sequence: CDR1 MNHNS, CDR2 SASEGT. The CDR3 length is 12 residues. The V and J ends lost 11 bases and 3 bases, in that order; junction bases with no gene match: 4. The rearrangement links TRBV6-1 to TRBJ2-7, with 10 bases fitting TRBD2. The TCR comes from a female donor older than 55 with stage I lung adenocarcinoma. Sequencing was performed on peripheral blood, taken before any cancer treatment. The CDR3 spells CASLAGVYEQYF. For the CDR3, the DNA is TGTGCCTCCCTAGCGGGAGTCTACGAGCAGTACTTC.